One and the same sample provided the 31 T cell receptor beta chains below, sequenced in a study of blood T cell repertoires in COVID-19. Sequencing used immunoSEQ multiplex PCR; TCRdb keeps in-frame clones, though not all of them. The table records more than 95,000 clones, roughly 87% of them present only once. Sample: peripheral blood. These receptor sequences come from a human donor in a cohort sampled during active COVID-19.

This sequence joins TRBV2 and TRBJ2-5, with D possibly being TRBD1 (5 bases). From germline, CDR1 is SNHLY and CDR2 FYNNEI. This CDR3 region has 14 residues. V dropped 2 bases and J dropped 3 bases, with 10 bases sitting between them. Here the CDR3 reads CASSERTGKETQYF. The CDR3 DNA sequence: TGTGCCAGCAGTGAACGAACAGGAAAAGAGACCCAGTACTTC. The variable domain in full, with the rest retrieved from reference TRBV2 and TRBJ2-5, is EPEVTQTPSHQVTQMGQEVILRCVPISNHLYFYWYRQILGQKVEFLVSFYNNEISEKSEIFDDQFSVERPDGSNFTLKIRSTKLEDSAMYFCASSERTGKETQYFGPGTRLLVL.

On this clone: The same CDR3 arises from other DNA sequences in this sample as well. The gene calls are TRBV5-1 and TRBJ2-5; D perhaps matches TRBD1 (6 bases). This CDR3 spans 14 amino acids. The germline CDR1 and CDR2 sequences are SGHRS and YFSETQ. Trimming removed 0 bases from V and 2 bases from J, with 8 bases in between. CDR3 DNA sequence: TGCGCCAGCAGCTTGGGGCAGGGGCAAGAGACCCAGTACTTC. Residues: CASSLGQGQETQYF.

This sequence joins TRBV28 and TRBJ2-7; the D gene is possibly TRBD2 (6 bases). V lost 2 bases and J 3 bases, leaving 8 bases between the germline ends. The germline V gene encodes CDR1 MDHEN and CDR2 SYDVKM. The CDR3 has 13 amino acids. The CDR3 is CASSLGGIYEQYF. The CDR3 coding sequence is TGTGCCAGCAGTTTAGGGGGGATCTACGAGCAGTACTTC. Supplemented by reference TRBV28 and TRBJ2-7, the full variable domain reads DVKVTQSSRYLVKRTGEKVFLECVQDMDHENMFWYRQDPGLGLRLIYFSYDVKMKEKGDIPEGYSVSREKKERFSLILESASTNQTSMYLCASSLGGIYEQYFGPGTRLTVT.

Here the CDR3 reads CASRPGQRTEAFF. CDR3 nucleotide sequence: TGTGCCAGCAGGCCCGGACAGCGGACTGAAGCTTTCTTT. This chain connects TRBV28 to TRBJ1-1, with D perhaps matching TRBD1 (6 bases). Trimming took 6 bases from V and 5 from J, leaving 13 bases between them. Germline V gene sequence: CDR1 MDHEN, CDR2 SYDVKM. The CDR3 is 13 residues long.

The chain joins TRBV9 to TRBJ2-1; 12 nucleotides align to TRBD2. Trimming took 3 bases from V and 4 from J; bases not matched to a gene: 14. Germline V lookup: CDR1 SGDLS, CDR2 YYNGEE. This CDR3 contains 19 residues. CDR3 nucleotides: TGTGCCAGCAGCGCCCGGGGTAATCTACTAGCGGGGGGTTACAATGAGCAGTTCTTC. This codes for CASSARGNLLAGGYNEQFF.

This clone was detected only a few times. The gene calls are TRBV5-6 and TRBJ2-7, with a tentative D call TRBD2 (5 bases). V dropped 1 base and J dropped 1 base, with 15 bases sitting between them. The CDR3 is made up of 16 amino acids. Germline CDR1 is SGHDT and CDR2 is YYEEEE. The chain's CDR3 is CASSLWGAQTSYEQYF. CDR3 sequence (DNA): TGTGCCAGCAGCTTGTGGGGAGCCCAGACATCCTACGAGCAGTACTTC.

The gene calls are TRBV27 and TRBJ2-6; no clear D. The germline V gene has CDR1 MNHEY and CDR2 SMNVEV (reference sequence). The CDR3 extends over 14 amino acids. The V and J ends lost 5 bases and 4 bases respectively, with 9 bases between them. CDR3 protein: CASSKGAGANVLTF. In DNA, the CDR3 is TGTGCCAGCAGTAAAGGAGCCGGGGCCAACGTCCTGACTTTC.

This chain links TRBV3-1 (or the pseudogene TRBV3-2) with TRBJ2-7; D remains ambiguous. The V and J ends lost 0 bases and 7 bases respectively, with 13 bases between them. Looked up from germline, CDR1 is LGHDT and CDR2 is YNNKEL (reference sequence). CDR3 length equals 14 residues. In nucleotides, the CDR3 is TGTGCCAGCAGCCAAGATCGTCTCCTCGGGGAGCAGTACTTC. Its protein product is CASSQDRLLGEQYF.

The V gene is TRBV27, the J gene TRBJ2-3; D is ambiguous. V shed 6 bases and J shed 6 bases, with 7 bases lying between them. Germline CDR1 MNHEY, CDR2 SMNVEV (reference sequence). This CDR3 region has 11 residues. The CDR3 DNA follows: TGTGCCAGCAGCCGCGAGGATACGCAGTATTTT. As protein: CASSREDTQYF.

The rearrangement joins TRBV3-1 (or the pseudogene TRBV3-2) to TRBJ2-5; 14 positions agree with TRBD2. CDR1 and CDR2 (germline): LGHDT, YNNKEL (reference sequence). This CDR3 comprises 18 residues. V shed 4 bases and J 1 base; nucleotides not matched to a gene: 8. CDR3 sequence (DNA): TGTGCCAGCAGCCGGGGACTAGCGGGAGATCGGGGCCAAGAGACCCAGTACTTC. Translated: CASSRGLAGDRGQETQYF.

In its sample, this clone was seen once. V is TRBV7-3 and J is TRBJ2-5; 11 bases match TRBD2. CDR1 is SGHTA, CDR2 FQGTGA, per germline. Trimming at V came to 5 bases and at J to 2 bases, leaving 7 bases not matched to a gene. The CDR3 loop spans 16 amino acids. The CDR3 loop reads CASSLLAGASQETQYF. The CDR3 DNA reads TGTGCCAGCAGCCTACTAGCGGGAGCCTCACAAGAGACCCAGTACTTC.

V gene TRBV19 combines with J gene TRBJ2-7, with D unclear. The V gene's germline CDR1 is LNHDA and CDR2 SQIVND (reference sequence). The CDR3 extends over 14 amino acids. The ends were cut back, 5 bases at V and 0 bases at J, with 11 bases in the middle. The CDR3: CASSLPGSSYEQYF. In nucleotides, the CDR3 is TGTGCCAGTAGTTTACCCGGGTCCTCCTACGAGCAGTACTTC.

This clone was picked up a small number of times. This rearrangement joins TRBV27 to TRBJ2-7; D ambiguous. Between the trimmed V and J ends, which lost 3 bases and 0 bases, there was a span of 15 bases. Germline-derived CDR1 and CDR2 are MNHEY and SMNVEV (reference sequence). There are 16 residues in the CDR3. The CDR3 protein is CASSFSGSPLSYEQYF. In DNA, the CDR3 is TGTGCCAGCAGTTTCTCGGGTAGCCCGCTCTCCTACGAGCAGTACTTC.

The rearrangement uses TRBV4-2 and TRBJ1-6; D is possibly TRBD1 (6 bases). There are 18 residues in the CDR3. Trimming took off 0 bases at V and 7 bases at J, with 19 bases between the two ends. The germline V gene encodes CDR1 LGHNA and CDR2 YNFKEQ. The CDR3 is CASSQDIRRAGANSPLHF. The CDR3 DNA reads TGTGCCAGCAGCCAAGATATCAGGCGGGCAGGGGCCAATTCACCCCTCCACTTT.

The V call is TRBV12-3 or TRBV12-4, the J call TRBJ1-1; maybe TRBD1 (5 bases). V was shortened by 5 bases and J by 0 bases, with 7 bases between the two germline ends. The CDR3 is made up of 13 amino acids. The DNA for the CDR3 is TGTGCCAGCAGTAGACAGATGAACACTGAAGCTTTCTTT. Translated: CASSRQMNTEAFF.

The CDR3 DNA reads TGTGCCAGTAGTATTGGTAGCGGAGAAGAGACCCAGTACTTC. Its protein is CASSIGSGEETQYF. The V call is TRBV19, the J call TRBJ2-5; D is possibly TRBD2 (6 bases). The germline V gene has CDR1 LNHDA and CDR2 SQIVND (reference sequence). Trimming took off 3 bases at V and 3 bases at J, with 11 bases between the two ends. CDR3 length equals 14 residues.

This sequence joins TRBV3-1 (or the pseudogene TRBV3-2) and TRBJ2-7; 11 bases are a match to TRBD1. Losses at the gene ends were 4 bases for V and 2 bases for J; bases not matched to a gene: 4. Germline CDR1 and CDR2: LGHDT and YNNKEL (reference sequence). This CDR3 comprises 15 residues. The CDR3 sequence: CASSLRDRGTYEQYF. The CDR3 nucleotides are TGTGCCAGCAGCCTCCGGGACAGGGGGACCTACGAGCAGTACTTC.

This clone was detected only a few times. V and J are TRBV28 and TRBJ2-1; no definite D call. Germline-derived CDR1 and CDR2 are MDHEN and SYDVKM. The length of the CDR3 is 14 residues. V was clipped by 11 bases and J by 0 bases, with 14 bases between them. The CDR3: CAAAEMDSYNEQFF. CDR3 in DNA: TGTGCCGCGGCAGAAATGGACTCCTACAATGAGCAGTTCTTC.

The gene calls are TRBV7-3 and TRBJ2-7; TRBD2 agrees at 7 bases. The V gene end was trimmed by 4 bases and the J gene end by 5 bases; junction bases not matched to a gene: 14. The germline gives CDR1 SGHTA, CDR2 FQGTGA. The CDR3 length is 16 residues. CDR3 residues: CASSSSGTTAAHEQYF. CDR3 sequence (DNA): TGTGCCAGCAGCTCCTCAGGGACTACCGCGGCCCACGAGCAGTACTTC. Full variable domain (rest looked up from reference TRBV7-3 and TRBJ2-7): GAGVSQTPSNKVTEKGKYVELRCDPISGHTALYWYRQSLGQGPEFLIYFQGTGAADDSGLPNDRFFAVRPEGSVSTLKIQRTERGDSAVYLCASSSSGTTAAHEQYFGPGTRLTVT.

The chain employs TRBV20-1 and TRBJ1-1, with a possible D match to TRBD1 (5 bases). V dropped 6 bases and J dropped 8 bases, with 16 bases sitting between them. CDR3 size: 12 residues. CDR1 is DFQATT and CDR2 is SNEGSKA in the germline V gene (reference sequence). The CDR3, as DNA: TGCAGTGCCAGTCAGGGTAGATGGGAAGCTTTCTTT. Translation: CSASQGRWEAFF.

The chain recombines TRBV6-4 with TRBJ2-7; perhaps TRBD2 as D (7 bases). Trimming left V 2 bases short and J 0 bases short, with 11 bases between. The CDR3 totals 15 residues. Germline values: CDR1 MRHNA, CDR2 SNTAGT. This chain's CDR3 is CASSDRGGSSYEQYF. The CDR3 DNA sequence: TGTGCCAGCAGTGACAGGGGGGGATCCTCCTACGAGCAGTACTTC.

This clone was seen a few times. This chain uses TRBV6-5 with TRBJ2-1; 7 positions match TRBD1. The CDR3 runs 14 residues. The germline gives CDR1 MNHEY, CDR2 SVGAGI. The J segment lost 7 bases and the V segment lost 6 bases, leaving 9 bases of the junction unmatched. In DNA form, the CDR3 reads TGTGCCAGCAGACCGGGACAGTACCAAAATGAGCAGTTCTTC. Its translation is CASRPGQYQNEQFF.

The CDR3 reads CASKPGLGYNEQFF. In DNA, the CDR3 is TGTGCCAGTAAGCCGGGACTAGGCTACAATGAGCAGTTCTTC. The V call is TRBV19, the J call TRBJ2-1; 8 bases map to TRBD2. The CDR3 contains 14 residues. J gave up 3 bases and V 7 bases, and 5 bases lay outside the gene matches. Looked up from germline, CDR1 is LNHDA and CDR2 is SQIVND (reference sequence).

This chain connects TRBV19 to TRBJ2-5; D may be TRBD1 (6 bases). V gave up 5 bases and J gave up 4 bases, with 14 bases separating them. This CDR3 comprises 14 residues. Germline V lookup: CDR1 LNHDA, CDR2 SQIVND (reference sequence). For the CDR3, the DNA is TGTGCCAGTAGTGTCCCAGGGGTGTCAGAGACCCAGTACTTC. Amino acids: CASSVPGVSETQYF.

V usage is TRBV9 and J usage is TRBJ2-1, with D possibly matching TRBD1 (7 bases). Germline-derived CDR1 and CDR2 are SGDLS and YYNGEE. V dropped 8 bases and J dropped 6 bases, with 15 bases sitting between them. This CDR3 has 13 residues. Here the CDR3 reads CASAGGLPNEQFF. The DNA of the CDR3 is TGTGCCAGTGCAGGGGGGTTACCCAATGAGCAGTTCTTC.

This sequence joins TRBV18 and TRBJ2-7, with a tentative D call TRBD1 (5 bases). The CDR3 sequence is 13 residues long. Between the trimmed V and J ends, which lost 4 bases and 1 base, there was a span of 8 bases. Germline V gene lookup returns CDR1 KGHSH and CDR2 LQKENI. CDR3 coding DNA: TGTGCCAGCTCACGGGGCAGATCCTACGAGCAGTACTTC. Translating gives CASSRGRSYEQYF.

V gene TRBV19 combines with J gene TRBJ2-7, with 8 bases fitting TRBD2. The V segment lost 8 bases and the J segment 1 base; nucleotides outside the gene matches: 10. This CDR3 comprises 15 residues. Germline V gene sequence: CDR1 LNHDA, CDR2 SQIVND (reference sequence). CDR3 amino acids: CASSLVAGTSYEQYF. The DNA of the CDR3 is TGTGCCAGTTCTCTAGTAGCGGGAACATCCTACGAGCAGTACTTC. Looking up the rest from reference TRBV19 and TRBJ2-7 gives the full variable domain: DGGITQSPKYLFRKEGQNVTLSCEQNLNHDAMYWYRQDPGQGLRLIYYSQIVNDFQKGDIAEGYSVSREKKESFPLTVTSAQKNPTAFYLCASSLVAGTSYEQYFGPGTRLTVT.

CDR3 protein: CASSQSFSVQPQHF. The DNA of the CDR3 is TGTGCCAGCAGCCAATCTTTTTCCGTCCAGCCCCAGCATTTT. The chain carries TRBV16 and TRBJ1-5; D is unclear. The CDR3 contains 14 residues. V lost 0 bases and J lost 7, with 10 bases in between. The germline V gene encodes CDR1 KGHSY and CDR2 FQNENV.

The chain has TRBV4-1 and TRBJ1-1; 8 nucleotides agree with TRBD1. From germline, CDR1 is MGHRA and CDR2 YSYEKL. The CDR3 covers 14 residues. Trimming at V came to 5 bases and at J to 1 base, leaving 3 bases not matched to a gene. This CDR3 reads CASSIGQGNTEAFF. Here the CDR3 DNA reads TGCGCCAGCAGCATCGGACAGGGGAACACTGAAGCTTTCTTT.

This chain connects TRBV15 to TRBJ2-3; weak D call: TRBD2 (6 bases). Trimming left V 1 base short and J 0 bases short, with 8 bases between. Germline assignment: CDR1 LNHNV and CDR2 YYDKDF (reference sequence). The CDR3 loop spans 15 amino acids. In DNA, the CDR3 is TGTGCCACCAGCAGAGTGGGGACTAGCACAGATACGCAGTATTTT. This encodes CATSRVGTSTDTQYF.

The chain joins TRBV28 to TRBJ2-7, with 7 bases that match TRBD1. V lost 5 bases to trimming and J lost 3 bases; unmatched junction nucleotides: 25. Germline V lookup: CDR1 MDHEN, CDR2 SYDVKM. This CDR3 is built from 20 residues. In DNA, the CDR3 is TGTGCCAGCAGTAATAGGGGGCTCACATCCCTGGGCGGCCGCCTCTACGAGCAGTACTTC. Translation: CASSNRGLTSLGGRLYEQYF.